One and the same sample provided the 32 T cell receptor beta chains below, sequenced in a study of T cell changes during pregnancy in multiple sclerosis. The assay was immunoSEQ multiplex PCR, and TCRdb's table has in-frame clones only and misses some. The sample shows just under 65,000 clones, roughly 88% of them seen only once. The sample here was peripheral blood, taken in the second trimester of pregnancy. The receptors here all came from a female donor in good health, enrolled as a control in a pregnancy study.

J is TRBJ2-2 and V is TRBV27; D unresolved. Germline lookup yields CDR1 MNHEY and CDR2 SMNVEV (reference sequence). The CDR3 runs to 15 residues. The V and J ends lost 7 bases and 5 bases respectively, with 17 bases between them. CDR3 protein: CASTSPRQKTGELFF. CDR3 in DNA: TGTGCCAGCACCTCTCCCCGTCAGAAGACCGGGGAGCTGTTTTTT.

The V gene is TRBV5-4, the J gene TRBJ1-2; a possible D gene is TRBD1 (5 bases). Between the trimmed V and J ends, which lost 2 bases and 5 bases, there was a span of 31 bases. The CDR3 covers 20 residues. Germline V CDR1 and CDR2: SGHNT, YYREEE (reference sequence). This CDR3 is CASSLTWGLGQTDPFYGYTF. The DNA for the CDR3 is TGTGCCAGCAGCTTAACTTGGGGCTTGGGGCAGACAGACCCCTTTTATGGCTACACCTTC.

This rearrangement joins TRBV30 to TRBJ1-2; unclear D gene. CDR1 is GTSNPN, CDR2 SVGIG, per germline (reference sequence). V shed 0 bases and J shed 8 bases, with 10 bases lying between them. The CDR3 is 12 amino acids. CDR3 sequence reads: CAWSVLRSGYTF. As DNA, the CDR3 is TGTGCCTGGAGTGTACTACGGTCGGGCTACACCTTC. Full variable domain (remainder filled in from reference TRBV30 and TRBJ1-2): SQTIHQWPATLVQPVGSPLSLECTVEGTSNPNLYWYRQAAGRGLQLLFYSVGIGQISSEVPQNLSASRPQDRQFILSSKKLLLSDSGFYLCAWSVLRSGYTFGSGTRLTVV.

The genes are TRBV10-1 and TRBJ2-7; 9 bases are shared with TRBD2. The CDR3 totals 15 residues. Germline V gene data show CDR1 as WNHNN and CDR2 as SYGVQD (reference sequence). V shed 0 bases, J shed 3 bases, and the junction held 3 bases outside the gene matches. The CDR3 sequence: CASSESVAGDYEQYF. The DNA of the CDR3 is TGCGCCAGCAGTGAGTCAGTAGCGGGGGACTACGAGCAGTACTTC.

V is TRBV5-1 and J is TRBJ2-7, with D possibly being TRBD1 (6 bases). CDR3 length: 13 residues. V was clipped by 7 bases and J by 2 bases, with 13 bases between them. The germline CDR1 and CDR2 sequences are SGHRS and YFSETQ. The CDR3 DNA reads as TGCGCCAGCCGTCAGGGGCTTACCTACGAGCAGTACTTC. Residues: CASRQGLTYEQYF.

The chain has TRBV28 and TRBJ2-7, with 8 bases that match TRBD2. V trimming: 3 bases; J trimming: 4 bases; junction bases outside the gene matches: 8. This CDR3 spans 15 amino acids. The germline V gene has CDR1 MDHEN and CDR2 SYDVKM. CDR3 bases: TGTGCCAGCAGTTTTTGGACTAGCTCCTGGTACGAGCAGTACTTC. Its translation is CASSFWTSSWYEQYF.

V gene TRBV28 combines with J gene TRBJ2-3; 11 bases are a match to TRBD2. Losses at the gene ends were 4 bases for V and 3 bases for J; bases not matched to a gene: 15. This CDR3 has 19 residues. Germline CDR1 and CDR2: MDHEN and SYDVKM. CDR3 amino acids: CASSSRLTSGTGLTDTQYF. CDR3 nucleotide sequence: TGTGCCAGCAGTTCAAGGTTGACTAGCGGGACGGGTTTAACAGATACGCAGTATTTT.

V usage is TRBV7-9 and J usage is TRBJ1-4, with D perhaps TRBD1 (5 bases). Germline V CDR1 and CDR2: SEHNR, FQNEAQ (reference sequence). The V end was cut by 1 base, the J end by 8 bases, with 5 bases between. This CDR3 region has 12 residues. The CDR3 reads CASSLGQEKLFF. CDR3 nucleotides: TGTGCCAGCAGCTTAGGACAGGAAAAACTGTTTTTT. The whole variable domain, filled in from reference TRBV7-9 and TRBJ1-4, reads DTGVSQNPRHKITKRGQNVTFRCDPISEHNRLYWYRQTLGQGPEFLTYFQNEAQLEKSRLLSDRFSAERPKGSFSTLEIQRTEQGDSAMYLCASSLGQEKLFFGSGTQLSVL.

This chain links TRBV7-2 with TRBJ2-3, with D possibly matching TRBD1 (6 bases). V shed 1 base and J shed 2 bases, with 13 bases lying between them. Germline assignment: CDR1 SGHTA and CDR2 FQGNSA. The CDR3 totals 16 residues. The CDR3 DNA reads TGTGCCAGCAGCTTAGATTTGGACAGATACACAGATACGCAGTATTTT. Its protein is CASSLDLDRYTDTQYF.

V gene TRBV5-1 combines with J gene TRBJ2-1; 7 nucleotides line up with TRBD2. Trimming removed 2 bases from V and 10 bases from J; junction bases left unmatched: 0. CDR1 SGHRS and CDR2 YFSETQ come from the germline V gene. CDR3 length equals 11 residues. The DNA of the CDR3 is TGCGCCAGCAGCTTCGGGGGGGAGCAGTTCTTC. Translation gives CASSFGGEQFF.

This chain links TRBV5-1 with TRBJ2-3; 8 positions agree with TRBD2. This CDR3 contains 16 residues. The trim removed 4 bases at V and 3 bases at J, leaving 10 bases unmatched. Looked up from germline, CDR1 is SGHRS and CDR2 is YFSETQ. The CDR3 region has the DNA TGCGCCAGCAGCAGGGAAAGCGGGGGCCGTACAGATACGCAGTATTTT. This translates into CASSRESGGRTDTQYF.

The V gene is TRBV7-2, the J gene TRBJ1-4, with D hard to call. The germline V gene encodes CDR1 SGHTA and CDR2 FQGNSA. V shed 5 bases and J shed 8 bases, with 9 bases lying between them. The CDR3 is 12 amino acids. The CDR3: CASSQGGEKLFF. The CDR3 coding sequence is TGTGCCAGCAGCCAAGGCGGGGAAAAACTGTTTTTT.

The chain has TRBV2 and TRBJ2-5; D remains ambiguous. CDR3 size: 13 residues. V dropped 4 bases and J dropped 2 bases, with 8 bases sitting between them. CDR1 is SNHLY and CDR2 is FYNNEI in the germline V gene. The CDR3 DNA reads as TGTGCCAGCAGTGGGCAGATACAAGAGACCCAGTACTTC. Its protein is CASSGQIQETQYF. The complete variable domain, with remaining parts taken from reference TRBV2 and TRBJ2-5, reads EPEVTQTPSHQVTQMGQEVILRCVPISNHLYFYWYRQILGQKVEFLVSFYNNEISEKSEIFDDQFSVERPDGSNFTLKIRSTKLEDSAMYFCASSGQIQETQYFGPGTRLLVL.

The chain joins TRBV11-2 to TRBJ2-1, with 7 bases aligning to TRBD1. Germline CDR1 SGHAT, CDR2 FQNNGV. CDR3 size: 13 residues. The ends lost 3 bases at V and 15 bases at J; junction bases unmatched: 11. CDR3 in amino acids: CASSFGVVGDRFF. In DNA form, the CDR3 reads TGTGCCAGCAGCTTCGGGGTGGTGGGGGACAGGTTCTTC.

The chain couples TRBV13 to TRBJ2-1, with 9 bases lining up with TRBD2. V shed 0 bases, J shed 9 bases, and the junction held 9 bases outside the gene matches. In germline, CDR1 is PRHDT, CDR2 FYEKMQ (reference sequence). This CDR3 has 16 amino acids. The CDR3 region is CASSLGAGGAVSEQFF. The CDR3, as DNA: TGTGCCAGCAGCTTAGGTGCGGGAGGGGCGGTCAGTGAGCAGTTCTTC.

CDR3: CASSRLAGAYEQYF. CDR3 nucleotide sequence: TGTGCCAGCAGCCGACTAGCGGGAGCCTACGAGCAGTACTTC. This chain links TRBV6-1 with TRBJ2-7, with TRBD2 matching 12 bases. The CDR3 has 14 amino acids. V trimming: 6 bases; J trimming: 2 bases; junction bases outside the gene matches: 2. Per the germline V gene, CDR1 is MNHNS and CDR2 is SASEGT.

V usage is TRBV25-1 and J usage is TRBJ1-2; 9 bases map to TRBD1. The CDR3 runs 18 residues. Germline CDR1 and CDR2: MGHDK and SYGVNS. With 2 bases clipped from V and 3 bases from J, the junction kept 13 bases outside the gene matches. Here the CDR3 reads CASSELEVTGGPYYGYTF. In DNA form, the CDR3 reads TGTGCCAGCAGTGAACTCGAAGTGACAGGGGGACCATACTATGGCTACACCTTC.

This clone was seen a few times. The genes are TRBV10-3 and TRBJ1-2, with D possibly TRBD1 on 5 matching bases. V was pared by 5 bases and J by 8 bases, with 12 bases between. Germline-derived CDR1 and CDR2 are ENHRY and SYGVKD. This CDR3 contains 12 residues. The CDR3 DNA follows: TGTGCCATCAGTTCCCAGGGATCGGGCTACACCTTC. The encoded protein is CAISSQGSGYTF.

This clone turned up a few times. This chain joins TRBV2 and TRBJ1-6, with D perhaps TRBD1 (5 bases). Trimming took off 7 bases at V and 9 bases at J, with 10 bases between the two ends. The CDR3 loop spans 12 amino acids. CDR1 is SNHLY and CDR2 is FYNNEI in the germline V gene. CDR3 amino acids: CASTKGSSPLHF. Here the CDR3 DNA reads TGTGCCAGCACGAAGGGGTCTTCACCCCTCCACTTT.

The V gene is TRBV6-4, the J gene TRBJ2-6; 7 nucleotides agree with TRBD1. With V trimmed by 3 bases and J by 0 bases, 2 bases remained unmatched. This CDR3 is 16 amino acids long. Germline loops: CDR1 MRHNA, CDR2 SNTAGT. In DNA, the CDR3 is TGTGCCAGCAGTGAGGGACAGCCCTCTGGGGCCAACGTCCTGACTTTC. It codes for CASSEGQPSGANVLTF.

The rearrangement uses TRBV27 and TRBJ2-7; tentative D call: TRBD1 (5 bases). The CDR3 has 11 residues. Trimming shortened V by 7 bases and J by 6 bases, and 10 bases separated the two germline ends. In germline, CDR1 is MNHEY, CDR2 SMNVEV (reference sequence). CDR3 DNA: TGTGCCAGCATAGGGGTAGGCGAGCAGTACTTC. This gives the protein CASIGVGEQYF.

Written as DNA, the CDR3 is TGTGCCAGCAGCCCATATGACTACTACGAGCAGTACTTC. This sequence encodes CASSPYDYYEQYF. The rearrangement links TRBV11-2 to TRBJ2-7; the D gene is possibly TRBD2 (5 bases). V was cut by 5 bases and J by 3 bases, with 11 bases left in between. Germline V CDR1 and CDR2: SGHAT, FQNNGV. This CDR3 contains 13 residues.

The rearrangement uses TRBV6-5 and TRBJ1-1; possible D gene TRBD1, 6 bases. V was clipped by 2 bases and J by 6 bases, with 13 bases between them. CDR1 MNHEY and CDR2 SVGAGI come from the germline V gene. The length of the CDR3 is 14 residues. CDR3 amino acids: CASSYRGRTAEAFF. The CDR3 region has the DNA TGTGCCAGCAGTTACCGTGGTCGGACAGCTGAAGCTTTCTTT.

The chain carries TRBV4-2 and TRBJ2-2; tentative D call: TRBD1 (5 bases). The CDR3 covers 16 residues. From germline, CDR1 is LGHNA and CDR2 YNFKEQ. The V and J ends lost 0 bases and 6 bases respectively, with 14 bases between them. The CDR3 bases are TGTGCCAGCAGCCAAGATCTCAGGGCTTCCGCCGGGGAGCTGTTTTTT. It yields the protein CASSQDLRASAGELFF.

This chain uses TRBV27 with TRBJ2-7; TRBD2 matches 10 bases. The V gene end was trimmed by 4 bases and the J gene end by 0 bases; junction bases not matched to a gene: 6. This CDR3 is 16 amino acids long. Germline CDR1 MNHEY, CDR2 SMNVEV (reference sequence). In nucleotides, the CDR3 is TGTGCCAGCAGTTCTCGGACTAGCGGAAACTCCTACGAGCAGTACTTC. Translated: CASSSRTSGNSYEQYF.

CDR3: CASSPGLAGGTDTQYF. DNA for the CDR3: TGTGCCAGCAGCCCGGGACTAGCGGGGGGCACAGATACGCAGTATTTT. This rearrangement joins TRBV5-4 to TRBJ2-3; 14 bases are shared with TRBD2. The CDR3 length is 16 residues. The V and J ends lost 4 bases and 1 base, in that order; junction bases with no gene match: 2. Germline V gene lookup returns CDR1 SGHNT and CDR2 YYREEE (reference sequence).

V gene TRBV7-9 combines with J gene TRBJ2-7, with TRBD2 as a possible D gene (5 bases). Trimming stripped 0 bases from V and 5 bases from J, with 14 bases between. The CDR3 runs to 15 residues. Germline CDR1 is SEHNR and CDR2 is FQNEAQ (reference sequence). Written as DNA, the CDR3 is TGTGCCAGCAGCTTAGCGCTCGGGATTTCGGACGAGCAGTACTTC. It translates to CASSLALGISDEQYF.

The rearrangement links TRBV11-3 to TRBJ1-1, with 9 nucleotides matching TRBD1. V trimming: 5 bases; J trimming: 5 bases; junction bases outside the gene matches: 6. Germline values: CDR1 SGHNT, CDR2 YENEEA. The length of the CDR3 is 14 residues. The CDR3 DNA reads as TGTGCCAGCAGCCCCGGGACAGGGTCAACTGAAGCTTTCTTT. Translating gives CASSPGTGSTEAFF.

V is TRBV5-4 and J is TRBJ2-5, with 7 nucleotides matching TRBD2. Trimming cost V 0 bases and J 5 bases; bases outside gene matches: 4. The length of the CDR3 is 14 residues. Germline lookup yields CDR1 SGHNT and CDR2 YYREEE (reference sequence). CDR3 residues: CASSLVGGQETQYF. For the CDR3, the DNA is TGTGCCAGCAGCTTGGTGGGAGGGCAGGAGACCCAGTACTTC.

This chain connects TRBV9 to TRBJ1-1; D gene ambiguous. Looked up from germline, CDR1 is SGDLS and CDR2 is YYNGEE. The CDR3 extends over 13 amino acids. V was shortened by 6 bases and J by 5 bases, with 14 bases between the two germline ends. The CDR3 loop reads CASNLGGGTEAFF. The CDR3 DNA is TGTGCCAGCAATTTAGGAGGTGGTACTGAAGCTTTCTTT. Full variable domain (missing parts from reference TRBV9 and TRBJ1-1): DSGVTQTPKHLITATGQRVTLRCSPRSGDLSVYWYQQSLDQGLQFLIQYYNGEERAKGNILERFSAQQFPDLHSELNLSSLELGDSALYFCASNLGGGTEAFFGQGTRLTVV.

The chain carries TRBV14 and TRBJ2-3; 10 positions agree with TRBD2. Germline CDR1 SGHDN, CDR2 FVKESK. The CDR3 is 16 residues long. V shed 3 bases and J 2 bases; nucleotides not matched to a gene: 5. CDR3 nucleotides: TGTGCCAGCAGCCACATAGCGGGGGGATTCACAGATACGCAGTATTTT. The encoded protein is CASSHIAGGFTDTQYF. Based on the CDR3 plus reference TRBV14 and TRBJ2-3, the full variable domain is EAGVTQFPSHSVIEKGQTVTLRCDPISGHDNLYWYRRVMGKEIKFLLHFVKESKQDESGMPNNRFLAERTGGTYSTLKVQPAELEDSGVYFCASSHIAGGFTDTQYFGPGTRLTVL.

J is TRBJ2-3 and V is TRBV25-1, with a weak D call TRBD1 (6 bases). The V end lost 2 bases, the J end lost 3 bases, and 9 bases lay between the germline ends. The V gene's germline CDR1 is MGHDK and CDR2 SYGVNS. CDR3 length equals 14 residues. The CDR3 DNA reads TGTGCCAGCAGTGAAACAGGGCTAACAGATACGCAGTATTTT. Its translation is CASSETGLTDTQYF.